The text below deals with one T cell receptor (beta chain). Its antigen is still unknown. This sample is drawn from a study of cytomegalovirus exposure and HLA in healthy donors. General study results and limits: In vitro testing confirmed a few CMV-associated chains as specific for CMV antigens.

A multiplex PCR was run with 60 Vbeta primers and 13 Jbeta primers. The assay was immunoSEQ multiplex PCR, and TCRdb's table has in-frame clones only and misses some. The data contain 120,000 to 150,000 clones, roughly 85% of them seen just once; the ten biggest clones take up about 1.8%. Material: PBMCs. This receptor was taken from a woman aged 25 to 39 in good health and CMV-seronegative.

The CDR3 nucleotides read TGCGCCAGCAGTGATAGGACACCGATCTATGGCTACACCTTC. Protein product: CASSDRTPIYGYTF. The chain has TRBV10-2 and TRBJ1-2; D might be TRBD1 (5 bases). Trimming cost V 3 bases and J 4 bases, with 12 bases left between them. CDR3 length equals 14 residues. Germline loops: CDR1 WSHSY, CDR2 SAAADI.